The present T cell receptor beta chain was sequenced within a study of identical twins' blood T cells. Germline CDR1 is SNHLY and CDR2 is FYNNEI. This CDR3 spans 12 amino acids. V dropped 8 bases and J dropped 4 bases, with 11 bases sitting between them. TCRdb fed the 5' RACE reads into MiXCR, producing one record per CDR3 protein. The sample contains a few hundred thousand distinct CDR3 sequences, around 30% of which appear only once. Sequenced sample: PBMCs. This chain links TRBV2 with TRBJ2-5, with D possibly TRBD1 on 5 matching bases. This clonotype was sampled from a woman aged 18-55 years in good health. This CDR3 reads CASGAGRETQYF. CDR3 bases: TGTGCCAGCGGGGCAGGGCGAGAGACCCAGTACTTC. The whole variable domain, filled in from reference TRBV2 and TRBJ2-5, reads EPEVTQTPSHQVTQMGQEVILRCVPISNHLYFYWYRQILGQKVEFLVSFYNNEISEKSEIFDDQFSVERPDGSNFTLKIRSTKLEDSAMYFCASGAGRETQYFGPGTRLLVL.